This T cell receptor (beta chain) was sequenced in a study of blood T cell repertoires in COVID-19. The protocol was immunoSEQ multiplex PCR, while the TCRdb copy is restricted to in-frame clones and leaves out a portion. The data show more than 200,000 clones, with 70% to 90% seen just once and around 6.5% held by the top ten. The CDR3 is 16 amino acids. Germline values: CDR1 MRHNA, CDR2 SNTAGT. V was pared by 4 bases and J by 3 bases, with 16 bases between. The clonotype originates from an elderly man with acute or convalescent COVID-19. Input material: peripheral blood. This sequence joins TRBV6-4 and TRBJ2-1, with D perhaps matching TRBD2 (5 bases). In DNA, the CDR3 is TGTGCCAGCAGTGCCTCACGGGAATTGGGCTACAATGAGCAGTTCTTC. Translating it yields CASSASRELGYNEQFF.